The 19 T cell receptor beta chains presented below share a single source sample, sequenced in a study of cytomegalovirus exposure and HLA in healthy donors. The PCR used 60 Vbeta and 13 Jbeta primers. The method was immunoSEQ multiplex PCR; TCRdb's version includes in-frame clones alone and lacks a portion of them. The sample lists approximately 150,000 clones; around 77% were seen once. The specimen sequenced was PBMCs. The receptors come from a woman in her sixties or seventies in good health and CMV-seronegative.

The chain links TRBV28 to TRBJ1-3; D uncertain. The CDR3 length is 11 residues. The germline V gene has CDR1 MDHEN and CDR2 SYDVKM. Between the trimmed V and J ends, which lost 8 bases and 4 bases, there was a span of 6 bases. CDR3 in amino acids: CASLTGNTIYF. CDR3 DNA sequence: TGTGCCAGCCTGACAGGAAACACCATATATTTT.

This chain connects TRBV23-1 to TRBJ1-2; D might be TRBD1 (6 bases). Being an ORF, TRBV23-1 has a function that is uncertain. The CDR3 sequence is 16 residues long. V was trimmed by 4 bases and J by 3 bases, leaving 18 bases between them. CDR3 in amino acids: CASSRPDRFDYYGYTF. In nucleotides, the CDR3 is TGCGCCAGCAGTCGACCCGACAGGTTTGACTACTATGGCTACACCTTC.

J is TRBJ2-1 and V is TRBV7-8; D unclear. The CDR3 is 12 amino acids. Germline assignment: CDR1 SGHVS and CDR2 FQNEAQ. The V end was cut by 2 bases, the J end by 9 bases, with 8 bases between. The CDR3 protein is CASSLIPGEQFF. The CDR3 region has the DNA TGTGCCAGCAGCTTAATTCCCGGTGAGCAGTTCTTC.

V gene TRBV5-1 combines with J gene TRBJ2-1; weak D call: TRBD2 (5 bases). V shed 4 bases and J shed 3 bases, with 11 bases lying between them. CDR1 SGHRS and CDR2 YFSETQ come from the germline V gene. The CDR3 has 14 residues. Here the CDR3 DNA reads TGCGCCAGCAGCCCGAGTGCGGGCTACAATGAGCAGTTCTTC. This encodes CASSPSAGYNEQFF.

This rearrangement joins TRBV6-5 to TRBJ2-2; TRBD1 aligns across 9 bases. CDR3 size: 15 residues. In germline, CDR1 is MNHEY, CDR2 SVGAGI. V was clipped by 7 bases and J by 1 base; unmatched bases: 4. CDR3 bases: TGTGCCAGCAAATCGGGACAGGGGAACACCGGGGAGCTGTTTTTT. It encodes CASKSGQGNTGELFF.

The chain carries TRBV6-6 and TRBJ2-5; D is undetermined. The CDR3 spans 11 residues. Looked up from germline, CDR1 is MNHNY and CDR2 is SVGAGI (reference sequence). V lost 6 bases and J lost 4, with 6 bases in between. The CDR3 is CASRNTETQYF. The DNA for the CDR3 is TGTGCCAGCAGAAACACAGAGACCCAGTACTTC.

V usage is TRBV2 and J usage is TRBJ2-7, with 9 bases matching TRBD1. The J segment lost 6 bases and the V segment lost 8 bases, leaving 11 bases of the junction unmatched. The CDR3 spans 14 residues. Germline lookup yields CDR1 SNHLY and CDR2 FYNNEI. This chain's CDR3 is CASGTGTSLREQYF. The CDR3 region has the DNA TGTGCCAGCGGGACAGGGACGTCTCTACGCGAGCAGTACTTC.

By share, this clone ranks as medium-sized. The chain links TRBV2 to TRBJ2-1, with 8 bases lining up with TRBD2. Germline V CDR1 and CDR2: SNHLY, FYNNEI. The V gene end was trimmed by 5 bases and the J gene end by 4 bases; junction bases not matched to a gene: 7. This CDR3 is built from 15 residues. The CDR3 reads CASSPISGAYNEQFF. Here the CDR3 DNA reads TGTGCCAGCAGTCCCATTAGCGGGGCGTACAATGAGCAGTTCTTC.

The V gene is TRBV7-7, the J gene TRBJ2-3, with 9 bases fitting TRBD2. The CDR3 runs 18 residues. V trimming: 1 base; J trimming: 0 bases; junction bases outside the gene matches: 8. Germline assignment: CDR1 SSHAT and CDR2 FNYEAQ (reference sequence). CDR3 sequence (DNA): TGTGCCAGCAGCTTAGGGAGTAGCGGGAGTTCTAGCACAGATACGCAGTATTTT. Amino acids: CASSLGSSGSSSTDTQYF.

The chain combines TRBV6-1 with TRBJ1-5, with 7 bases aligning to TRBD1. Losses at the gene ends were 5 bases for V and 2 bases for J; bases not matched to a gene: 6. The CDR3 spans 15 residues. Germline values: CDR1 MNHNS, CDR2 SASEGT. Written as DNA, the CDR3 is TGTGCCAGCAGTAGAGGGGGCCGGGGCAATCAGCCCCAGCATTTT. This gives the protein CASSRGGRGNQPQHF.

Only a few counts were recorded for this clone. This chain joins TRBV5-5 and TRBJ2-3; 15 nucleotides line up with TRBD2. The ends lost 3 bases at V and 8 bases at J; junction bases unmatched: 7. Germline assignment: CDR1 SGHKS and CDR2 YYEKEE (reference sequence). This CDR3 comprises 16 residues. CDR3 sequence reads: CASSSGLAGGPGTQYF. CDR3 sequence (DNA): TGTGCCAGCAGCTCAGGACTAGCGGGGGGGCCGGGTACGCAGTATTTT.

This clone showed up just once. The V call is TRBV19, the J call TRBJ2-5, with 9 nucleotides matching TRBD2. CDR3 length: 15 amino acids. The junction had 4 bases not matched to a gene; V was cut back by 4 bases and J by 1 base. Germline CDR1 reads LNHDA; CDR2 reads SQIVND (reference sequence). Written as DNA, the CDR3 is TGTGCCAGTAGTACCCAGGGACTAGCCCAAGAGACCCAGTACTTC. Amino acids: CASSTQGLAQETQYF.

The genes are TRBV9 and TRBJ2-2, with D perhaps matching TRBD1 (6 bases). The CDR3 is 16 amino acids. Looked up from germline, CDR1 is SGDLS and CDR2 is YYNGEE. V was trimmed by 4 bases and J by 1 base, leaving 14 bases between them. The CDR3 DNA reads TGTGCCAGCAGCCCCCTCCCGGGACAGAACACCGGGGAGCTGTTTTTT. This translates into CASSPLPGQNTGELFF.

This clone showed up just once. The J gene is TRBJ2-7, the V gene TRBV18; 9 bases are shared with TRBD1. There are 14 residues in the CDR3. The V and J ends lost 3 bases and 2 bases, in that order; junction bases with no gene match: 2. Germline CDR1 is KGHSH and CDR2 is LQKENI. The CDR3 sequence is CASSPGTGTYEQYF. CDR3 coding DNA: TGTGCCAGCTCACCCGGGACAGGGACCTACGAGCAGTACTTC.

This chain connects TRBV15 to TRBJ2-1, with D maybe TRBD2 (6 bases). The V end was cut by 5 bases, the J end by 8 bases, with 16 bases between. The CDR3 loop spans 14 amino acids. Germline V gives CDR1 LNHNV, CDR2 YYDKDF (reference sequence). CDR3 sequence: CATSGGIPRDEQFF. The CDR3 DNA is TGTGCCACCAGCGGCGGGATCCCGCGTGATGAGCAGTTCTTC.

The chain is built from TRBV5-1 and TRBJ2-5; TRBD1 matches 9 bases. The CDR3 contains 15 residues. V gave up 3 bases and J gave up 7 bases; unmatched junction bases: 10. Germline values: CDR1 SGHRS, CDR2 YFSETQ. The CDR3 sequence is CASSSDVTGGLTQYF. Written as DNA, the CDR3 is TGCGCCAGCAGCTCCGACGTGACAGGGGGGTTGACCCAGTACTTC.

The chain carries TRBV5-1 and TRBJ2-1; possible D gene TRBD1, 7 bases. Germline loops: CDR1 SGHRS, CDR2 YFSETQ. Between the trimmed V and J ends, which lost 3 bases and 6 bases, there was a span of 13 bases. This CDR3 is 14 amino acids long. Here the CDR3 reads CASSSGGTANEQFF. CDR3 bases: TGCGCCAGCAGCTCCGGAGGGACAGCCAATGAGCAGTTCTTC.

Turning to this clone: Germline is not matched at one junction end, which may reflect a read error. This chain links TRBV13 with TRBJ2-1, with TRBD1 identical over 11 bases. The germline CDR1 and CDR2 sequences are PRHDT and FYEKMQ (reference sequence). The CDR3 sequence is 15 residues long. DNA of the CDR3: TGTGCTAGCAGCCAGGACAGGGGGCTGTACAATGAGCAGTTCTTC. Translated: CASSQDRGLYNEQFF.

The chain combines TRBV25-1 with TRBJ1-3; TRBD1 agrees at 8 bases. J was trimmed by 7 bases and V by 7 bases; bases with no gene match: 3. The CDR3 sequence is 12 residues long. Per germline, CDR1 MGHDK and CDR2 SYGVNS. This CDR3 is CASTYRGNTIYF. CDR3 coding DNA: TGTGCCAGCACGTACAGGGGGAACACCATATATTTT.